The text below deals with one T cell receptor (beta chain). This record comes from a study of T cell changes during pregnancy in multiple sclerosis. Assay: immunoSEQ multiplex PCR; the TCRdb copy retains only in-frame clones and omits some. The data contain about 59,000 clones, roughly 94% of them seen just once; the ten biggest clones take up under 3%. Per the germline V gene, CDR1 is SGDLS and CDR2 is YYNGEE. The CDR3 sequence is 12 residues long. Trimming left V 3 bases short and J 4 bases short, with 7 bases between. The TCR was taken from a female donor with multiple sclerosis, enrolled in a pregnancy study. The sequencing here drew on CD8+ T cells from peripheral blood mononuclear cells, taken after pregnancy. V gene TRBV9 combines with J gene TRBJ1-1; D call uncertain. In DNA form, the CDR3 reads TGTGCCAGCAGCGCTAGCGCCACTGAAGCTTTCTTT. It yields the protein CASSASATEAFF. The full variable domain, with the rest looked up from reference TRBV9 and TRBJ1-1, is DSGVTQTPKHLITATGQRVTLRCSPRSGDLSVYWYQQSLDQGLQFLIQYYNGEERAKGNILERFSAQQFPDLHSELNLSSLELGDSALYFCASSASATEAFFGQGTRLTVV.